In this sample, the clone carrying this T cell receptor (beta chain) turned up a few times. The record originates from a study of T cells after somatic rescue of genetic block. In germline, CDR1 is SGHTA, CDR2 FQGNSA. The V segment lost 3 bases and the J segment 2 bases; nucleotides outside the gene matches: 5. The CDR3 runs 16 residues. Data came from immunoSEQ multiplex PCR; TCRdb stores just in-frame clones and leaves some out. Of 13,000 or so clones in the sample, roughly two thirds were seen once. This sequence was found in a boy aged 10-17 years. The chain has TRBV7-2 and TRBJ2-7, with TRBD2 matching over 12 bases. The sequencing sample was made of peripheral blood mononuclear cells (PBMCs). The CDR3 coding sequence is TGTGCCAGCAGCTTGGTCCGACTAGCGGGGGCCTACGAGCAGTACTTC. The encoded protein is CASSLVRLAGAYEQYF.